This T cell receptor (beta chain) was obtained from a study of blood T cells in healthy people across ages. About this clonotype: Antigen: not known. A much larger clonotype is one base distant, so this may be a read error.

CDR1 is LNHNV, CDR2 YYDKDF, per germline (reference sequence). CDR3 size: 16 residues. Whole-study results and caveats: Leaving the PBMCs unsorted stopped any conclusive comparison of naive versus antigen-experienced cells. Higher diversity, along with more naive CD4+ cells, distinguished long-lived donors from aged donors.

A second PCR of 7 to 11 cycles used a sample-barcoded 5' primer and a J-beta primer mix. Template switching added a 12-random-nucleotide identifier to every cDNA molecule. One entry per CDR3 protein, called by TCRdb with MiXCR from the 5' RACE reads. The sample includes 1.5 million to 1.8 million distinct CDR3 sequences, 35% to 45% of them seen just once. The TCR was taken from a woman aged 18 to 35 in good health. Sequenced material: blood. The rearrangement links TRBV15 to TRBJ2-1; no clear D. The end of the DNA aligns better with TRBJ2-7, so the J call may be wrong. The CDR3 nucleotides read TGTGCCACCAGCAGTTTCCCGCTGAGCTCCTACAATGAGCAGTACTTC. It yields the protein CATSSFPLSSYNEQYF.